This T cell receptor beta chain was documented in a study of blood T cell repertoires in COVID-19. Study overall: Sample material is recorded as cDNA or gDNA derived from T cells, B-cell-depleted T cells, or PBMCs.

Profiling relied on immunoSEQ multiplex PCR, and the TCRdb table lists in-frame clones only, not all of them. This repertoire shows approximately 160,000 clones, around 84% found once; its top ten account for approximately 7%. Germline V lookup: CDR1 SGHAT, CDR2 FQNNGV. CDR3 length: 16 amino acids. Trimming took 3 bases from V and 0 from J; bases not matched to a gene: 1. The sequence was collected from a man between 45 and 60 years old with active or convalescent COVID-19. The source material was peripheral blood. V usage is TRBV11-2 and J usage is TRBJ2-3, with 12 bases that match TRBD2. This chain's CDR3 is CASSFGLAGSTDTQYF. CDR3 bases: TGTGCCAGCAGCTTCGGACTAGCGGGGAGCACAGATACGCAGTATTTT. The full variable domain, in which reference TRBV11-2 and TRBJ2-3 provide the parts outside the CDR3, is EAGVAQSPRYKIIEKRQSVAFWCNPISGHATLYWYQQILGQGPKLLIQFQNNGVVDDSQLPKDRFSAERLKGVDSTLKIQPAKLEDSAVYLCASSFGLAGSTDTQYFGPGTRLTVL.